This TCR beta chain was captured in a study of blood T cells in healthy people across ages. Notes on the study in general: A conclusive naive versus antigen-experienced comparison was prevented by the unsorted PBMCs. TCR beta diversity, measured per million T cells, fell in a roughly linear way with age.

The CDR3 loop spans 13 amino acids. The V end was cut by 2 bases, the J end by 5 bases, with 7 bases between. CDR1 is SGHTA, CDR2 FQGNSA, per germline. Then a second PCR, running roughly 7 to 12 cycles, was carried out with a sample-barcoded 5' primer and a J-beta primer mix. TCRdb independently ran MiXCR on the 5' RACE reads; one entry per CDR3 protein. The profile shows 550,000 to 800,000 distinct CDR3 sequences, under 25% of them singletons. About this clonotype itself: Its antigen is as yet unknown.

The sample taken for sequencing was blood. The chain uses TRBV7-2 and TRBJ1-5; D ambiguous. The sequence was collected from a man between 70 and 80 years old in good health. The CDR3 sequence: CASSLFEDQPQHF. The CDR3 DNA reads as TGTGCCAGCAGCTTATTTGAGGATCAGCCCCAGCATTTT.